The 26 T cell receptor beta chains given below trace back to one sample, sequenced in a study of blood T cell repertoires in COVID-19. Here immunoSEQ multiplex PCR was the method, and the copy in TCRdb shows in-frame clones only, minus some. This table holds 65,000 to 75,000 clones, 75% to 85% found once. Sequences were obtained from peripheral blood. Receptors were obtained from a human donor in a cohort sampled during active COVID-19.

Only one count was recorded for this clone. This chain connects TRBV18 to TRBJ2-7; 11 bases are shared with TRBD1. Germline V gene data show CDR1 as KGHSH and CDR2 as LQKENI. Trimming cost V 3 bases and J 3 bases; bases outside gene matches: 10. The CDR3 spans 17 residues. CDR3 in DNA: TGTGCCAGCTCACCGGGACAGGGGGACAGGATTGGCTACGAGCAGTACTTC. Residues: CASSPGQGDRIGYEQYF.

This rearrangement joins TRBV28 to TRBJ1-1, with 7 positions matching TRBD1. CDR1 and CDR2 (germline): MDHEN, SYDVKM. The CDR3 is 18 amino acids. Trimming took 4 bases from V and 5 from J; bases not matched to a gene: 19. CDR3 region: CASSWANLGDRVRTEAFF. CDR3 in DNA: TGTGCCAGCAGTTGGGCTAATTTGGGAGACAGGGTAAGAACTGAAGCTTTCTTT.

The chain links TRBV19 to TRBJ1-5, with unresolved D. V was shortened by 6 bases and J by 6 bases, with 15 bases between the two germline ends. The CDR3 is 14 residues long. In germline, CDR1 is LNHDA, CDR2 SQIVND (reference sequence). CDR3 nucleotide sequence: TGTGCCAGTAGGGGCCAGTTGGGGAGTCAGCCCCAGCATTTT. Amino acids: CASRGQLGSQPQHF.

The V and J genes are TRBV6-5 and TRBJ2-7; 11 bases fit TRBD1. Germline V gene data show CDR1 as MNHEY and CDR2 as SVGAGI. The trim removed 7 bases at V and 4 bases at J, leaving 6 bases unmatched. This CDR3 is 14 amino acids long. CDR3 region: CASTSGQGAYEQYF. Here the CDR3 DNA reads TGTGCCAGCACCTCTGGACAGGGGGCTTACGAGCAGTACTTC.

This clone was observed once. V gene TRBV6-5 combines with J gene TRBJ2-7, with a possible D match to TRBD2 (5 bases). Germline lookup yields CDR1 MNHEY and CDR2 SVGAGI. V dropped 4 bases and J dropped 2 bases, with 12 bases sitting between them. The CDR3 loop spans 14 amino acids. The CDR3: CASSFGVRTYEQYF. The CDR3 DNA is TGTGCCAGCAGTTTCGGGGTCAGGACCTACGAGCAGTACTTC.

The rearrangement links TRBV11-2 to TRBJ2-3, with 7 bases lining up with TRBD1. CDR1 and CDR2 (germline): SGHAT, FQNNGV. Germline trimming cut 0 bases from V and 3 bases from J; bases unmatched to any gene: 3. CDR3 length: 15 amino acids. The CDR3 nucleotides are TGTGCCAGCAGCTTAGACCCGGGACAGACAGATACGCAGTATTTT. Encoded protein: CASSLDPGQTDTQYF.

Regarding this clone: The germline gene is not matched at one end of the junction; a read error may be the cause. CDR3 loop: CASSLSSRHAGNTIYF. The CDR3 DNA reads TGTGCCAGCAGTTTATCGTCCAGGCACGCTGGGAACACCATATATTTT. J is TRBJ1-3 and V is TRBV27, with no clear D. The V gene's germline CDR1 is MNHEY and CDR2 SMNVEV (reference sequence). CDR3 length: 16 amino acids.

This clone turned up a few times. This chain connects TRBV2 to TRBJ1-5, with TRBD1 matching over 11 bases. The CDR3 is made up of 14 amino acids. Germline trimming cut 3 bases from V and 7 bases from J; bases unmatched to any gene: 2. CDR1 and CDR2 from the germline V gene are SNHLY and FYNNEI. CDR3 amino acids: CASSEGQGEQPQHF. In DNA form, the CDR3 reads TGTGCCAGCAGTGAGGGACAGGGGGAGCAGCCCCAGCATTTT.

CDR3 in DNA: TGTGCCAGCAGTTTTGGCCAGAGCAATCAGCCCCAGCATTTT. It is translated as CASSFGQSNQPQHF. The V gene is TRBV27, the J gene TRBJ1-5, with D hard to call. The V gene's germline CDR1 is MNHEY and CDR2 SMNVEV (reference sequence). This CDR3 contains 14 residues. Between the trimmed V and J ends, which lost 3 bases and 1 base, there was a span of 7 bases.

The gene calls are TRBV3-1 (or the pseudogene TRBV3-2) and TRBJ2-5; 11 positions agree with TRBD2. This CDR3 contains 15 residues. V gave up 5 bases and J gave up 4 bases; unmatched junction bases: 6. Per the germline V gene, CDR1 is LGHDT and CDR2 is YNNKEL (reference sequence). In nucleotides, the CDR3 is TGTGCCAGCAGCACTACTAGCGGGAGCGTAGAGACCCAGTACTTC. Amino acids: CASSTTSGSVETQYF.

The chain carries TRBV5-1 and TRBJ2-7, with TRBD2 matching 11 bases. Trimming took 4 bases from V and 5 from J; bases not matched to a gene: 5. The CDR3 is 14 amino acids. CDR1 is SGHRS, CDR2 YFSETQ, per germline. CDR3 residues: CASSLGLAADEQYF. The CDR3 DNA reads TGCGCCAGCAGCCTGGGACTAGCGGCCGACGAGCAGTACTTC.

The rearrangement joins TRBV19 to TRBJ1-5; D is undetermined. CDR3 length: 14 residues. Between the trimmed V and J ends, which lost 8 bases and 8 bases, there was a span of 19 bases. Germline V gene data show CDR1 as LNHDA and CDR2 as SQIVND (reference sequence). CDR3 DNA sequence: TGTGCCAGTCATAGCAGCGCAATCGGGGAGCCCCAGCATTTT. As protein: CASHSSAIGEPQHF.

DNA for the CDR3: TGCGCCAGCAGCTTGACAGGGGGCGGCCGGGACCACGAGCAGTACTTC. Its translation: CASSLTGGGRDHEQYF. The chain combines TRBV5-1 with TRBJ2-7; 9 bases line up with TRBD1. CDR3 length: 16 amino acids. Unmatched junction bases numbered 10, after V lost 1 base and J lost 5 bases. Germline V CDR1 and CDR2: SGHRS, YFSETQ. The full variable domain, rest sourced from reference TRBV5-1 and TRBJ2-7, is KAGVTQTPRYLIKTRGQQVTLSCSPISGHRSVSWYQQTPGQGLQFLFEYFSETQRNKGNFPGRFSGRQFSNSRSEMNVSTLELGDSALYLCASSLTGGGRDHEQYFGPGTRLTVT.

This rearrangement joins TRBV24-1 to TRBJ2-5; 11 bases fit TRBD2. This CDR3 is built from 15 residues. Trimming at V came to 12 bases and at J to 2 bases, leaving 10 bases not matched to a gene. The germline CDR1 and CDR2 sequences are KGHDR and SFDVKD. CDR3: CAVSPGLAAQETQYF. The CDR3 DNA reads as TGTGCCGTATCTCCGGGACTAGCGGCTCAAGAGACCCAGTACTTC.

The chain carries TRBV3-1 (or the pseudogene TRBV3-2) and TRBJ1-1; TRBD1 agrees at 10 bases. CDR3 length: 17 residues. Per germline, CDR1 LGHDT and CDR2 YNNKEL (reference sequence). The ends lost 1 base at V and 0 bases at J; junction bases unmatched: 5. Written as DNA, the CDR3 is TGTGCCAGCAGCCAAGCAAGGACAGGGGGTTTGAACACTGAAGCTTTCTTT. This sequence encodes CASSQARTGGLNTEAFF.

This clone occurred a few times. This specimen includes other DNA sequences encoding the same CDR3. The chain recombines TRBV6-2 or TRBV6-3 with TRBJ1-5; 8 nucleotides agree with TRBD1. The V segment lost 5 bases and the J segment 7 bases; nucleotides outside the gene matches: 4. The CDR3 spans 13 residues. Per the germline V gene, CDR1 is MNHEY and CDR2 is SVGEGT. CDR3 sequence reads: CASSGTGGQPQHF. In nucleotides, the CDR3 is TGTGCCAGCAGTGGTACAGGGGGGCAGCCCCAGCATTTT.

This chain uses TRBV6-1 with TRBJ2-3; 9 positions agree with TRBD2. Per the germline V gene, CDR1 is MNHNS and CDR2 is SASEGT. The length of the CDR3 is 15 residues. V dropped 3 bases and J dropped 4; count of bases not matched to a gene: 5. This chain's CDR3 is CASSDSGGRADTQYF. CDR3 in DNA: TGTGCCAGCAGTGATTCCGGCGGGAGGGCAGATACGCAGTATTTT.

V gene TRBV7-2 combines with J gene TRBJ2-1; 7 nucleotides align to TRBD2. CDR1 and CDR2 from the germline V gene are SGHTA and FQGNSA. This CDR3 contains 15 residues. V gave up 0 bases and J gave up 9 bases; unmatched junction bases: 8. The CDR3 here is CASSLASGDRFEQFF. CDR3 sequence (DNA): TGTGCCAGCAGCTTAGCCAGCGGGGACCGGTTTGAGCAGTTCTTC.

The chain joins TRBV2 to TRBJ2-2; the match to TRBD2 covers 8 bases. Trimming at V came to 4 bases and at J to 8 bases, leaving 3 bases not matched to a gene. The CDR3 length is 13 residues. Germline loops: CDR1 SNHLY, CDR2 FYNNEI. CDR3 region: CASSATSVGELFF. In nucleotides, the CDR3 is TGTGCCAGCAGTGCGACTAGCGTTGGGGAGCTGTTTTTT.

For the CDR3, the DNA is TGTGCCACCAGTGATAAGGGAAGGGGCCCCTACAATGAGCAGTTCTTC. Its translation is CATSDKGRGPYNEQFF. The chain recombines TRBV24-1 with TRBJ2-1; maybe TRBD1 (5 bases). Per germline, CDR1 KGHDR and CDR2 SFDVKD. The CDR3 contains 16 residues. V lost 3 bases and J lost 2, with 13 bases in between.

This clone occurred a few times. The V and J genes are TRBV4-1 and TRBJ2-1; 7 bases align to TRBD2. Per the germline V gene, CDR1 is MGHRA and CDR2 is YSYEKL. The CDR3 has 17 amino acids. The V gene end was trimmed by 2 bases and the J gene end by 3 bases; junction bases not matched to a gene: 10. DNA for the CDR3: TGCGCCAGCAGCCAAAACCCGAGCGGGGCTGGCTACAATGAGCAGTTCTTC. Translating gives CASSQNPSGAGYNEQFF.

The chain is built from TRBV5-5 and TRBJ2-3; a weak D match, TRBD2 (6 bases). Germline assignment: CDR1 SGHKS and CDR2 YYEKEE (reference sequence). Trimming left V 2 bases short and J 8 bases short, with 15 bases between. The CDR3 extends over 14 amino acids. CDR3 in amino acids: CASSFRNGGLTQYF. The CDR3 DNA sequence: TGTGCCAGCAGCTTTCGTAATGGAGGGCTTACGCAGTATTTT.

The V and J genes are TRBV10-2 and TRBJ1-2; D not certain. CDR1 is WSHSY and CDR2 is SAAADI in the germline V gene. Between the trimmed V and J ends, which lost 3 bases and 1 base, there was a span of 9 bases. The CDR3 consists of 14 residues. CDR3 DNA: TGCGCCAGCAGTGATTGGAGAAATAACTATGGCTACACCTTC. Translation gives CASSDWRNNYGYTF.

The V gene is TRBV4-3, the J gene TRBJ2-3, with D hard to call. The V end was cut by 1 base, the J end by 0 bases, with 8 bases between. The CDR3 spans 15 residues. The germline V gene encodes CDR1 LGHNA and CDR2 YSLEER. The CDR3 loop reads CASSQVAWSTDTQYF. The CDR3 nucleotides are TGCGCCAGCAGCCAAGTGGCCTGGAGCACAGATACGCAGTATTTT.

The rearrangement joins TRBV20-1 to TRBJ2-7; D is unresolved. V lost 1 base to trimming and J lost 7 bases, with 8 bases between them. From germline, CDR1 is DFQATT and CDR2 SNEGSKA (reference sequence). This CDR3 has 11 residues. This chain's CDR3 is CSARGPGEQYF. CDR3 in DNA: TGCAGTGCTAGAGGACCAGGAGAGCAGTACTTC.

The V and J genes are TRBV6-1 and TRBJ1-2, with 9 bases matching TRBD1. Germline V gene sequence: CDR1 MNHNS, CDR2 SASEGT. The CDR3 runs to 16 residues. Germline trimming cut 0 bases from V and 5 bases from J; bases unmatched to any gene: 7. The CDR3 nucleotides read TGTGCCAGCAGTGAAGCGGGGACAGGGATTTCTTATGGCTACACCTTC. It is translated as CASSEAGTGISYGYTF.